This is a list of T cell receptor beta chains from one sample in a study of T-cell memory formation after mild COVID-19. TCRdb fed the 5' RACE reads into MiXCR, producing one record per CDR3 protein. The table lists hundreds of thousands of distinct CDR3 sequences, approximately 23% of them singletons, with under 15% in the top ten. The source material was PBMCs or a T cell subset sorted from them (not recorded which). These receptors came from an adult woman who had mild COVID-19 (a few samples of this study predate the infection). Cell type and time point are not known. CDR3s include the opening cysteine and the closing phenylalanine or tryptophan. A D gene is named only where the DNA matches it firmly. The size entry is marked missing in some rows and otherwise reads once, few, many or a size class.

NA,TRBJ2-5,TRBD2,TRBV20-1,TGCAGTGCTAGAGATCGGACTAGCGGGGGCCCCGGGGAGACCCAGTACTTC,CSARDRTSGGPGETQYF
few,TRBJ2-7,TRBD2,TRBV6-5,TGTGCCAGCAGTTACTCGACTAGCGGGAGAGGCGAGCAGTACTTC,CASSYSTSGRGEQYF
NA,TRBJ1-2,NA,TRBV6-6,TGTGCCAGCAGAACTTTTGGAGGAAGTCAGGGCTATGGCTACACCTTC,CASRTFGGSQGYGYTF
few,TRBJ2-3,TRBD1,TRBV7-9,TGTGCCAGCAGCCGTTCCCCCGGACAGGGGGGGACAGATACGCAGTATTTT,CASSRSPGQGGTDTQYF
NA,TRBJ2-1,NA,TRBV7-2,TGTGCCAGCAGCTCGGACCACTTCAATGAGCAGTTCTTC,CASSSDHFNEQFF
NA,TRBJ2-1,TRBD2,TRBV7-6,TGTGCCAGCAGCTTAGCGCTCTCCCGGGAACTAGCGGCATACAATGAGCAGTTCTTC,CASSLALSRELAAYNEQFF
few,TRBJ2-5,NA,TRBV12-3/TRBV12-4,TGTGCCAGCAGCCTCTACAGCGTCCAAGAGACCCAGTACTTC,CASSLYSVQETQYF
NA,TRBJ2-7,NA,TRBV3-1,TGTGCCAGCAGCCAAGATACGACAGGATCGGGCGAGCAGTACTTC,CASSQDTTGSGEQYF
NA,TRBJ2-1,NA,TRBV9,TGTGCCAGCAGCGTAGGCCCTTCGAATGAGCAGTTCTTC,CASSVGPSNEQFF
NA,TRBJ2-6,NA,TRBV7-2,TGTGCCAGCAGCCCGTACCGGGGTACTACCGAATCTGGGGCCAACGTCCTGACTTTC,CASSPYRGTTESGANVLTF
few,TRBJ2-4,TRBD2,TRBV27,TGTGCCAGCAGTTTCACTAGCGGGGCTGATCAGTACTTC,CASSFTSGADQYF
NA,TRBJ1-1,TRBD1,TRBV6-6,TGTGCCAGCAGTTACGCCGGACAGGGGATTCTCTTT,CASSYAGQGILF
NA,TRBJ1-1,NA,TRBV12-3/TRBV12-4,TGTGCCAGCAGCTCTCCCAATGAAGCTTTCTTT,CASSSPNEAFF
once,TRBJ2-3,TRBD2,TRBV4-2,TGTGCCAGCAGCCCTTGGGGTAGCGGGGGAGAAAACCCCACAGATACGCAGTATTTT,CASSPWGSGGENPTDTQYF
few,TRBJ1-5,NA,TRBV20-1,TGCAGTGCTCCCGCGCAGGGGCCGAAGCAGCCCCAGCATTTT,CSAPAQGPKQPQHF
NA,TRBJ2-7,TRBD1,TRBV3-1,TGTGCCAGCAGCCCTTGGGACAGAACCTACGAGCAGTACTTC,CASSPWDRTYEQYF
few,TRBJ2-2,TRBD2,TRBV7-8,TGTGCCAGCACCCCCGGGACTAGCGGAACCGGGGAGCTGTTTTTT,CASTPGTSGTGELFF
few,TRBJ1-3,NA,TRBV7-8,TGTGCCAGCAGCCGTTCGCCGGGCCCCTCCGGAAACACCATATATTTT,CASSRSPGPSGNTIYF
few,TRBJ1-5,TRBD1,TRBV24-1,TGTGCCACCAGTGATTTGCAGACAGGGGGGTACAATCAGCCCCAGCATTTT,CATSDLQTGGYNQPQHF
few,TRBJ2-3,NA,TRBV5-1,TGCGCCAGCAGCGGAACTGGCGGTAGCACAGATACGCAGTATTTT,CASSGTGGSTDTQYF
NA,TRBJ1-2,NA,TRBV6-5,TGTGCCAGCTTCCCTGCCAGGGGCGCCTATGGCTACACCTTC,CASFPARGAYGYTF
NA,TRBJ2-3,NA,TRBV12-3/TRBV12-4,TGTGCCAGCAGTCCTCCTCAGGGACTTCATACGCAGTATTTT,CASSPPQGLHTQYF
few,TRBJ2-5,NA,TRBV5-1,TGCGCCAGCAGCTTGAACTTGGGTAGAGAGACCCAGTACTTC,CASSLNLGRETQYF
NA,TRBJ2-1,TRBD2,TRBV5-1,TGCGCCAGCAGCTTGGCTTGGGCGGGAGAAGGCAATGAGCAGTTCTTC,CASSLAWAGEGNEQFF
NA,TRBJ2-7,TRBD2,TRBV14,TGTGCCAGCAGCCAAGATTTATGGTCTAGCGGGACGGCCGAGCAGTACTTC,CASSQDLWSSGTAEQYF
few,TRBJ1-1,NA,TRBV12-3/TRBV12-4,TGTGCCAGCAGTTTATTCTCCTTTCTTGGTGAAGCTTTCTTT,CASSLFSFLGEAFF
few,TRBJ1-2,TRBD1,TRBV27,TGTGCCAGCAGTCCCGAAATGGACAGGGGAGGTGGCTACACCTTC,CASSPEMDRGGGYTF
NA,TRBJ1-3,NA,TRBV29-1,TGCAGCGCCGAAGACGGCCACTCTGGAAACACCATATATTTT,CSAEDGHSGNTIYF
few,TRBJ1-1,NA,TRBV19,TGTGCCAGTTCCACAGGCCGACCGGGGGCTGAAGCTTTCTTT,CASSTGRPGAEAFF
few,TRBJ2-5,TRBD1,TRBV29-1,TGCAGCGTTGCAAGGTCAACAGGGGCTTTAGAAGAGACCCAGTACTTC,CSVARSTGALEETQYF
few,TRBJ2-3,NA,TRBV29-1,TGCAGCGTTGGGGCGGGTGGCACAGATACGCAGTATTTT,CSVGAGGTDTQYF
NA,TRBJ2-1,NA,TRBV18,TGTGCCAGCTCACCCCGGACAGCCCGAGGGAACAATGAGCAGTTCTTC,CASSPRTARGNNEQFF
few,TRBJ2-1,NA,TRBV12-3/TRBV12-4,TGTGCCAGCAGTTCGACTGAGAACCCCGACGGGGAGCAGTTCTTC,CASSSTENPDGEQFF
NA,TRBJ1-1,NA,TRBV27,TGTGCCAGCAGTTTATACGGTGGTAGCACTGAAGCTTTCTTT,CASSLYGGSTEAFF
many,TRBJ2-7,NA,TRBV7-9,TGTGCCAGCAGCTTAGGACAGAACTCCTACGAGCAGTACTTC,CASSLGQNSYEQYF
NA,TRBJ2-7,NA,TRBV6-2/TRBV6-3,TGTGCCAGCAGTGTCGCCTTGGGGCGAGGAATGGACTTC,CASSVALGRGMDF
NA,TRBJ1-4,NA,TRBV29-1,TGCAGCGTCCGGGGAGGGAGCAATGAAAAACTGTTTTTT,CSVRGGSNEKLFF
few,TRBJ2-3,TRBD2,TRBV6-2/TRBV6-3,TGTGCCAGCAGCCAGACTAGCGGGAGTGCAGATACGCAGTATTTT,CASSQTSGSADTQYF
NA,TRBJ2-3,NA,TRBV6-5,TGTGCCAGCAGTTACTACCACACAGATACGCAGTATTTT,CASSYYHTDTQYF
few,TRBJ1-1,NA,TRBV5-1,TGCGCCAGCAGCTTGGAACGTGGGACTGAAGCTTTCTTT,CASSLERGTEAFF
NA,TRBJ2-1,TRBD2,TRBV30,TGTGCCTGGAGCGGACTAGCGGGAGTGTACAATGAGCAGTTCTTC,CAWSGLAGVYNEQFF
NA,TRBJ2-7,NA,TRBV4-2,TGTGCCAGCAGCCACGGGGTTTCTTACGAGCAGTACTTC,CASSHGVSYEQYF
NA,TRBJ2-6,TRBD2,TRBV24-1,TGTGCCACCAGTGTTGGGAGGGCTGGGGCCAACGTCCTGACTTTC,CATSVGRAGANVLTF
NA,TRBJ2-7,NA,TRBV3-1,TGTGCCAGCAGCCAAGCTGATGCCCTCTACGAGCAGTACTTC,CASSQADALYEQYF
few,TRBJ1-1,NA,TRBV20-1,TGCAGTGCTAGAGACCCCAGGGTTAACACTGAAGCTTTCTTT,CSARDPRVNTEAFF
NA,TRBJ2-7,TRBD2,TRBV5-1,TGCGCCAGCAGCCCGGGGGGGGCAGGGACTACCTACGAGCAGTACTTC,CASSPGGAGTTYEQYF
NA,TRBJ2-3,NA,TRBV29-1,TGCAGCGTAGATTTCCGGGACTCATATACGCAGTATTTT,CSVDFRDSYTQYF
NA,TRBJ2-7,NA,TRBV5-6,TGTGCCAGCAGCGCGTACAACTACGAGCAGTACTTC,CASSAYNYEQYF